This is a list of T cell receptor beta chains from one sample in a study of blood T cell repertoires in COVID-19. Sequencing was performed with immunoSEQ multiplex PCR; in TCRdb, only in-frame clones are kept and a portion is missing. The data hold tens of thousands of clones, with 84% observed a single time. Material for sequencing was peripheral blood. All receptors come from a man aged 70-80 years with active COVID-19. Each CDR3 is given with its conserved first and last residue. Each record gives: D gene, J gene, V gene, clone size, CDR3 length, CDR3 protein, CDR3 DNA. The D gene is left open where the match is weak. Expanded clones get a size class; other rows say once, few or many, or leave the size out.

D gene: TRBD1; J gene: TRBJ2-1; V gene: TRBV6-2/TRBV6-3; clone size: .; CDR3 length: 15; CDR3 protein: CASSYSRDRSSEQFF; CDR3 DNA: TGTGCCAGCAGTTACTCGAGGGACAGGTCGAGTGAGCAGTTCTTC
D gene: TRBD1; J gene: TRBJ2-7; V gene: TRBV27; clone size: .; CDR3 length: 16; CDR3 protein: CASTSDRERLRFEQYF; CDR3 DNA: TGTGCCAGCACCAGCGACAGGGAGCGGTTGCGGTTCGAGCAGTACTTC
D gene: TRBD1; J gene: TRBJ1-5; V gene: TRBV30; clone size: .; CDR3 length: 14; CDR3 protein: CAWSAGQGEQPQHF; CDR3 DNA: TGTGCCTGGAGTGCCGGACAGGGGGAACAGCCCCAGCATTTT
D gene: .; J gene: TRBJ2-5; V gene: TRBV5-1; clone size: .; CDR3 length: 13; CDR3 protein: CASRLAKGETQYF; CDR3 DNA: TGCGCCAGCAGGTTAGCAAAGGGGGAGACCCAGTACTTC
D gene: TRBD1; J gene: TRBJ1-1; V gene: TRBV3-1/TRBV3-2; clone size: .; CDR3 length: 15; CDR3 protein: CASSQDNRGNTEAFF; CDR3 DNA: TGTGCCAGCAGCCAAGATAACAGGGGGAACACTGAAGCTTTCTTT
D gene: .; J gene: TRBJ2-7; V gene: TRBV19; clone size: .; CDR3 length: 15; CDR3 protein: CASSIDRDKTYEQYF; CDR3 DNA: TGTGCCAGTAGTATAGATAGGGACAAAACGTACGAGCAGTACTTC
D gene: .; J gene: TRBJ2-1; V gene: TRBV4-1; clone size: .; CDR3 length: 14; CDR3 protein: CASSQTGGYNEQFF; CDR3 DNA: TGCGCCAGCAGCCAAACAGGCGGTTACAATGAGCAGTTCTTC
D gene: .; J gene: TRBJ2-1; V gene: TRBV5-1; clone size: .; CDR3 length: 15; CDR3 protein: CASSQGAGGSNEQFF; CDR3 DNA: TGCGCCAGCAGCCAGGGGGCGGGAGGGAGCAATGAGCAGTTCTTC
D gene: .; J gene: TRBJ1-4; V gene: TRBV5-4; clone size: .; CDR3 length: 12; CDR3 protein: CASSLEGGKLFF; CDR3 DNA: TGTGCCAGCAGCCTCGAAGGCGGAAAACTGTTTTTT
D gene: TRBD1; J gene: TRBJ1-2; V gene: TRBV30; clone size: .; CDR3 length: 14; CDR3 protein: CAWSRDRDGYGYTF; CDR3 DNA: TGTGCCTGGAGTAGGGACAGGGACGGATATGGCTACACCTTC
D gene: .; J gene: TRBJ1-1; V gene: TRBV28; clone size: once; CDR3 length: 11; CDR3 protein: CASRTGTEAFF; CDR3 DNA: TGTGCCAGCAGGACGGGGACTGAAGCTTTCTTT
D gene: .; J gene: TRBJ2-5; V gene: TRBV7-3; clone size: .; CDR3 length: 12; CDR3 protein: CASSLAQETQYF; CDR3 DNA: TGTGCCAGCAGCCTAGCACAAGAGACCCAGTACTTC
D gene: .; J gene: TRBJ2-1; V gene: TRBV9; clone size: .; CDR3 length: 14; CDR3 protein: CASSVAGSGNEQFF; CDR3 DNA: TGTGCCAGCAGCGTGGCGGGAAGTGGGAATGAGCAGTTCTTC
D gene: .; J gene: TRBJ2-1; V gene: TRBV9; clone size: .; CDR3 length: 16; CDR3 protein: CASSVERVHSYNEQFF; CDR3 DNA: TGTGCCAGCAGCGTAGAACGGGTACACTCCTACAATGAGCAGTTCTTC
D gene: TRBD1; J gene: TRBJ1-5; V gene: TRBV19; clone size: .; CDR3 length: 14; CDR3 protein: CASSRGTGRYPQHF; CDR3 DNA: TGTGCCAGTAGTAGGGGGACAGGGCGGTATCCCCAGCATTTT
D gene: .; J gene: TRBJ2-7; V gene: TRBV18; clone size: .; CDR3 length: 16; CDR3 protein: CASSPNRDRKGNEQYF; CDR3 DNA: TGTGCCAGCTCACCGAACAGGGACCGTAAGGGCAACGAGCAGTACTTC
D gene: TRBD1; J gene: TRBJ1-2; V gene: TRBV28; clone size: once; CDR3 length: 15; CDR3 protein: CASSTPGQDNYGYTF; CDR3 DNA: TGTGCCAGCAGTACCCCAGGACAGGATAACTATGGCTACACCTTC
D gene: .; J gene: TRBJ1-1; V gene: TRBV4-2; clone size: .; CDR3 length: 13; CDR3 protein: CASSQDIREKAFF; CDR3 DNA: TGTGCCAGCAGCCAAGATATCCGGGAGAAAGCTTTCTTT